A selection of T cell receptor beta chains follows, all from one sample in a study of cytomegalovirus exposure and HLA in healthy donors. Data came from immunoSEQ multiplex PCR; TCRdb stores just in-frame clones and leaves some out. The sample has under 130,000 clones; nearly 85% are singletons. The sequenced sample was PBMCs. These receptors originate from a man aged 18-30 years in good health and CMV-seronegative. Both conserved end residues are part of each CDR3. The order of the fields is CDR3 DNA, CDR3 protein, V gene, clone size, J gene, D gene. D genes are given only for firm matches. Clone size is stated in some rows and not others, as once, few, many or a class when expanded.

TGTGCCAGCAGTGACTGGACTGCCGATATGTATGGCTACACCTTC	CASSDWTADMYGYTF	TRBV6-6	few	TRBJ1-2	.
TGCAGCGTTGAGACAGGGGCGAAGTTAAACGAGCAGTACTTC	CSVETGAKLNEQYF	TRBV29-1	once	TRBJ2-7	TRBD1
TGTGCCAGCAGTTCCGCTGTAGGGAGCTACGAGCAGTACTTC	CASSSAVGSYEQYF	TRBV5-4	few	TRBJ2-7	.
TGCGCCAGCAGCTTCCAGGGGTCTCGAGAAAACATTCAGTACTTC	CASSFQGSRENIQYF	TRBV5-1	.	TRBJ2-4	.
TGTGCCAGTAGAAGCGGGAGGGCCGTCTATGAGCAGTTCTTC	CASRSGRAVYEQFF	TRBV19	.	TRBJ2-1	TRBD2
TGTGCCAGCAGCGTAGAAGTAGCGGGAGGGATTACAGATACGCAGTATTTT	CASSVEVAGGITDTQYF	TRBV9	once	TRBJ2-3	TRBD2
TGTGCCAGCAGCGTAGCTGATGGGACTGGGGTGAGCACTGAAGCTTTCTTT	CASSVADGTGVSTEAFF	TRBV9	.	TRBJ1-1	.
TGTGCCAGCTCACCACCCGGCAGGGGGCACTACGAGCAGTACTTC	CASSPPGRGHYEQYF	TRBV18	.	TRBJ2-7	TRBD1
TGTGCCAGCAGTCCAGGATATGCCTACAATGAGCAGTTCTTC	CASSPGYAYNEQFF	TRBV7-9	few	TRBJ2-1	.
TGTGCCAGCAGCCCCGGGACTAGCGTTATCGATGAGCAGTTCTTC	CASSPGTSVIDEQFF	TRBV7-2	.	TRBJ2-1	TRBD2
TGTGCCAGCAGCCAGGGACAGAACTCGAACACCGGGGAGCTGTTTTTT	CASSQGQNSNTGELFF	TRBV7-9	.	TRBJ2-2	TRBD1
TGTGCCAGCAGTTCCCTCCGGGACACCCGGAACACTGAAGCTTTCTTT	CASSSLRDTRNTEAFF	TRBV5-8	.	TRBJ1-1	.
TGCGCCAGCAGAATAAGAGGGACTCCAAGCTCCTACAATGAGCAGTTCTTC	CASRIRGTPSSYNEQFF	TRBV4-1	.	TRBJ2-1	.
TGTTCCAGCAGCAGAATGACGGCTAGCTCCCAGTTCTTC	CSSSRMTASSQFF	TRBV7-9	.	TRBJ2-1	.
TGTGCCAGTAGTTGGAGACTAGCGGGAGGAGGAGAGCAGTTCTTC	CASSWRLAGGGEQFF	TRBV19	.	TRBJ2-1	TRBD2
TGCGCCAGCAGTACTAGCGGGAGCGGGAATGAGCAGTTCTTC	CASSTSGSGNEQFF	TRBV5-1	once	TRBJ2-1	TRBD2
TGTGCCAGCAGCCCCGTGGCGGGAGAGTCTCACGAGCAGTACTTC	CASSPVAGESHEQYF	TRBV7-9	.	TRBJ2-7	TRBD2
TGTGCCAGCAGCAGCGGCCCTGGCAGCAATCAGCCCCAGCATTTT	CASSSGPGSNQPQHF	TRBV5-5	.	TRBJ1-5	.
TGTGCCAGCAGCCAAGTACAGGGTTCCCAGCCCCAGCATTTT	CASSQVQGSQPQHF	TRBV27	.	TRBJ1-5	.
TGTGCCAGCGCAGGACGGGGGGATCAGCCCCAGCATTTT	CASAGRGDQPQHF	TRBV21-1	.	TRBJ1-5	.
TGCGCCAGCAGCCGTTCTCGGACAGGGACCTACGAGCAGTACTTC	CASSRSRTGTYEQYF	TRBV4-3	.	TRBJ2-7	TRBD1
TGTGCCAGCAGTTACAGGGGCCTGAACACTGAAGCTTTCTTT	CASSYRGLNTEAFF	TRBV6-5	.	TRBJ1-1	.
TGTGCCAGCTCACCTACCCGGGAGCAGTTCTTC	CASSPTREQFF	TRBV18	.	TRBJ2-1	.
TGTGCCAGCAGTTTACTAGCTGGCGCCGGGGAGCTGTTTTTT	CASSLLAGAGELFF	TRBV28	.	TRBJ2-2	.
TGTGCCAGCAGGACAGCCACAGGGGTTACTGGAAACACCATATATTTT	CASRTATGVTGNTIYF	TRBV13	.	TRBJ1-3	TRBD1
TGTGCCAGCAGCTTAGAGGTCGGACTAGCGGGGTCCTACAATGAGCAGTTCTTC	CASSLEVGLAGSYNEQFF	TRBV11-2	.	TRBJ2-1	TRBD2
TGTGCCAGCCGCGGGCGAACTAATGAAAAACTGTTTTTT	CASRGRTNEKLFF	TRBV6-1	.	TRBJ1-4	.
TGTGCCAGTAGTACAAACCGACTAGCAGGCGAGCAGTACTTC	CASSTNRLAGEQYF	TRBV19	.	TRBJ2-7	TRBD2
TGTGCCAGCAGCGTAGGAACAGGGACTATCTACGAGCAGTACTTC	CASSVGTGTIYEQYF	TRBV9	.	TRBJ2-7	.
TGTGCCAGCAGTACAATGACAGGCCCGGGGGAGACCCAGTACTTC	CASSTMTGPGETQYF	TRBV27	.	TRBJ2-5	.
TGTGCCAGCCCCGTCTCTTCTAAGAAGCAGTACTTC	CASPVSSKKQYF	TRBV6-6	.	TRBJ2-7	.
TGTGCCAGCAGCGTAACTAGCGAAAGCTCCTACAATGAGCAGTTCTTC	CASSVTSESSYNEQFF	TRBV9	.	TRBJ2-1	TRBD2
TGTGCCTGGAGTAGGTGGGATCGGGAAATTGGAGAGCAGTACTTC	CAWSRWDREIGEQYF	TRBV30	.	TRBJ2-7	.
TGTGCCAGCAGCACAGGGGGACTTCTAAATGAAAAACTGTTTTTT	CASSTGGLLNEKLFF	TRBV7-2	once	TRBJ1-4	TRBD1
TGTGCCAGCAGCCTGGGACAGAAGGCTGAAGCTTTCTTT	CASSLGQKAEAFF	TRBV7-9	.	TRBJ1-1	TRBD1
TGTGCCAGCAGCTTAGAATACTATCAGCCCCAGCATTTT	CASSLEYYQPQHF	TRBV7-6	.	TRBJ1-5	.
TGTGCCAGCAGCTTAACGAGGGCTATGGATGAGCAGTTCTTC	CASSLTRAMDEQFF	TRBV7-3	.	TRBJ2-1	.
TGTGCCAGCAGTGAGGGGACAGGGGAGGCAGATACGCAGTATTTT	CASSEGTGEADTQYF	TRBV6-4	.	TRBJ2-3	TRBD1
TGTGCCAGCAGCCCCCGGGAAGGGTCCTACAATGAGCAGTTCTTC	CASSPREGSYNEQFF	TRBV7-9	.	TRBJ2-1	.
TGTTCCAGCAGCTGGCAGGGGGATGGCTACACCTTC	CSSSWQGDGYTF	TRBV7-9	.	TRBJ1-2	TRBD1
TGTGCCACCAGCAGAGATGTAACATCCTACGAGCAGTACTTC	CATSRDVTSYEQYF	TRBV15	.	TRBJ2-7	.
TGTGCCAGCAGTGTAGGGGCCCTCAATCAGCCCCAGCATTTT	CASSVGALNQPQHF	TRBV2	.	TRBJ1-5	.
TGTGCCAGCAGTGAAATGACAGGAAGTTGGGCTTTCTTT	CASSEMTGSWAFF	TRBV6-5	.	TRBJ1-1	.